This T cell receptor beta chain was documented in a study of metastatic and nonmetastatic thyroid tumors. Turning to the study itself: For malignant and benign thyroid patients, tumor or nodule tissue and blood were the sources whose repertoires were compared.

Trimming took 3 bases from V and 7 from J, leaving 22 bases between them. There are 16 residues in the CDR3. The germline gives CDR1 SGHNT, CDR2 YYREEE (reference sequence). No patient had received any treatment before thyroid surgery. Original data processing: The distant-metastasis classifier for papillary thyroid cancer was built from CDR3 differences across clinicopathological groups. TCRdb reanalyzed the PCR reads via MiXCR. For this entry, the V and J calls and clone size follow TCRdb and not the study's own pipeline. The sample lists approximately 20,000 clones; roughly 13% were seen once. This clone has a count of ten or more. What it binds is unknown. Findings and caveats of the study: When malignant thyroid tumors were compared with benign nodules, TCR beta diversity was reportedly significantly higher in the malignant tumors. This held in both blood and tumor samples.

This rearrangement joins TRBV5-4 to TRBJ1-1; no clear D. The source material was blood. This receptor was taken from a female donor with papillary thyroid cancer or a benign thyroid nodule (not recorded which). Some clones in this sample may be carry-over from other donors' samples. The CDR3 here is CASSSQDILRPREAFF. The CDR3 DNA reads TGTGCCAGCAGCTCTCAAGACATCCTGAGACCACGTGAAGCTTTCTTT.